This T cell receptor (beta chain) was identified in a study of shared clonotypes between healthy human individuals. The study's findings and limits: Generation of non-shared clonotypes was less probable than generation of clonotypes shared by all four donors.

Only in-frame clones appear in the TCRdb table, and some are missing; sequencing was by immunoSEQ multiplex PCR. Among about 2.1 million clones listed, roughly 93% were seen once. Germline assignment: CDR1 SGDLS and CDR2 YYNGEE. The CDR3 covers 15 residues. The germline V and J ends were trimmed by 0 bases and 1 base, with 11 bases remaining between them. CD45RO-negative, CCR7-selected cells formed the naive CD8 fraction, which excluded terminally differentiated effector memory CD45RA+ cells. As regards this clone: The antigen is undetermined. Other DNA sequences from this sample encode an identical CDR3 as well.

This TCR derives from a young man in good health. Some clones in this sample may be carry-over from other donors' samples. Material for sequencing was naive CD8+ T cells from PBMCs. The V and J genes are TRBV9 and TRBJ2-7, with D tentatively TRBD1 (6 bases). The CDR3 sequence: CASSVGGLPSYEQYF. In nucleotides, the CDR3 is TGTGCCAGCAGCGTAGGGGGGCTTCCATCCTACGAGCAGTACTTC.